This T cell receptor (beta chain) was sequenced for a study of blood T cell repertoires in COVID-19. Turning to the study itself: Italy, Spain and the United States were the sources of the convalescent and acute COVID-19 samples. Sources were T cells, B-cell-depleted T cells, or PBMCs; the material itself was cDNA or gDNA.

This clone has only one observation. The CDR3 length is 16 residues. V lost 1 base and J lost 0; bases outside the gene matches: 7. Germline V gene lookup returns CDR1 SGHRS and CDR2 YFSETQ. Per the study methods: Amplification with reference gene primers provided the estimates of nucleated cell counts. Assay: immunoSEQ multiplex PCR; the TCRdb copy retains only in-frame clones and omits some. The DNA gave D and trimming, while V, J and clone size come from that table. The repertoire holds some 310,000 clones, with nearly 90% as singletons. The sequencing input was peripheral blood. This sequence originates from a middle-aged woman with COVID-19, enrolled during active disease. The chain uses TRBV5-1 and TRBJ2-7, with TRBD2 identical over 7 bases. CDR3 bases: TGCGCCAGCAGCTTGTTAACGGGGGGAAGCTCCTACGAGCAGTACTTC. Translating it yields CASSLLTGGSSYEQYF.